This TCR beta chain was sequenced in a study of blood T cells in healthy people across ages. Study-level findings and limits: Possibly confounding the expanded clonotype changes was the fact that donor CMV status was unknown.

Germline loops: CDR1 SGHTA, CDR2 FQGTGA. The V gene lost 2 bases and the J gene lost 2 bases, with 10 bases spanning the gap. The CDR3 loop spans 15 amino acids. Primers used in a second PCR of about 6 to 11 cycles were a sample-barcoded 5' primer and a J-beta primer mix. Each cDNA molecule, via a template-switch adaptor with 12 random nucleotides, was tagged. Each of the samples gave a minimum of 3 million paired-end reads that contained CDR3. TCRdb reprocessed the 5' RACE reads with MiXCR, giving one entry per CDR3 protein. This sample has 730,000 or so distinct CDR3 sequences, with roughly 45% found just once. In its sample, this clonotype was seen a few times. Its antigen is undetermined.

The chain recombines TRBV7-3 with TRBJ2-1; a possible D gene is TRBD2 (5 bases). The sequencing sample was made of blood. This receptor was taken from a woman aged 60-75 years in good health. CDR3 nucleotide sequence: TGTGCCAGCAGCTTATCAGCGGAGGCCTACAATGAGCAGTTCTTC. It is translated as CASSLSAEAYNEQFF.